These T cell receptor beta chains were read from a single sample in a study of blood T cell repertoires in COVID-19. Profiling relied on immunoSEQ multiplex PCR, and the TCRdb table lists in-frame clones only, not all of them. This table has 150,000 to 200,000 clones, 84% appearing once. Sequences were obtained from peripheral blood. These TCRs come from a woman at least 80 years old with acute or convalescent COVID-19. Both conserved end residues are part of each CDR3. The D gene is left open where the match is weak. Rows give clone size only sometimes, using once, few, many, or a class for an expanded clone.

d_call	v_call	clone_size	j_call	cdr3_nt	cdr3_aa
NA	TRBV7-9	NA	TRBJ1-6	TGTGCCAGCACAGGAGTCGAGACCCTCAAGGGGTCACCCCTCCACTTT	CASTGVETLKGSPLHF
NA	TRBV10-3	NA	TRBJ2-7	TGTGCCATCAGGGGCGGGTTTGGCTCCAACTACGAGCAGTACTTC	CAIRGGFGSNYEQYF
NA	TRBV25-1	once	TRBJ1-4	TGTGCCAGCAGTGAATTTGGAGAGATACGTGAAAAACTGTTTTTT	CASSEFGEIREKLFF
NA	TRBV28	NA	TRBJ1-1	TGTGCCAGCAGCACGGGTATGGGCACTGAAGCTTTCTTT	CASSTGMGTEAFF
TRBD1	TRBV7-9	NA	TRBJ2-6	TGTGCCAGCAGCCGAAATACAGGGGACCTCTCTGGGGCCAACGTCCTGACTTTC	CASSRNTGDLSGANVLTF
NA	TRBV4-2	few	TRBJ1-6	TGTGCCAGCAGCCAAGAGAGGGGGGGAAGTTCACCCCTCCACTTT	CASSQERGGSSPLHF
NA	TRBV19	NA	TRBJ1-1	TGTGCCAGTAGTATTTGGGTTGGGGCCTTTGTGAACACTGAAGCTTTCTTT	CASSIWVGAFVNTEAFF
TRBD1	TRBV11-2	few	TRBJ2-7	TGTGCCAGCAGCTCTACAGGGGGCCCCTACGAGCAGTACTTC	CASSSTGGPYEQYF
TRBD2	TRBV6-5	NA	TRBJ2-1	TGTGCCAGCAGTTTGAGCGGGACCACCTACAATGAGCAGTTCTTC	CASSLSGTTYNEQFF
NA	TRBV12-3/TRBV12-4	NA	TRBJ1-6	TGTGCCAGCAGGACAGGAAGAAATTCACCCCTCCACTTT	CASRTGRNSPLHF
TRBD1	TRBV18	NA	TRBJ2-6	TGTGCCAGCTCACCCGAGACAGGGAAACTCTCTGGGGCCAACGTCCTGACTTTC	CASSPETGKLSGANVLTF
TRBD2	TRBV2	NA	TRBJ2-7	TGTGCCAGCACACCTCGGACTAGCGGGGGAACCTACGAGCAGTACTTC	CASTPRTSGGTYEQYF
TRBD1	TRBV3-1/TRBV3-2	NA	TRBJ1-2	TGTGCCAGCAGCCAAGATCTGAACAGGGGTCCCTATGGCTACACCTTC	CASSQDLNRGPYGYTF
TRBD1	TRBV18	NA	TRBJ2-3	TGTGCCAGCTCACCACTGAAGGGACAGGGGACTAGCACAGATACGCAGTATTTT	CASSPLKGQGTSTDTQYF
NA	TRBV3-1/TRBV3-2	NA	TRBJ1-2	TGTGCCAGCAGCCAAGATCATGGAGGGTATGATGGCTACACCTTC	CASSQDHGGYDGYTF
NA	TRBV3-1/TRBV3-2	NA	TRBJ1-5	TGTGCCAGCAGCCAAGACGGACCGGGGATCAATCAGCCCCAGCATTTT	CASSQDGPGINQPQHF
TRBD1	TRBV2	NA	TRBJ2-2	TGTGCCAGCAGTGCAAGACAGGGGCCCACCGGGGAGCTGTTTTTT	CASSARQGPTGELFF
TRBD1	TRBV19	NA	TRBJ2-2	TGTGCCAGTAGTAAGGGACAGGGGGCAAACACCGGGGAGCTGTTTTTT	CASSKGQGANTGELFF
NA	TRBV28	NA	TRBJ1-2	TGTGCCAGCAGTTTAAACAGGATTAACTATGGCTACACCTTC	CASSLNRINYGYTF
NA	TRBV7-3	NA	TRBJ2-2	TGTGCCAGCAGCTTTTCGGGGTCGGGCACCGGGGAGCTGTTTTTT	CASSFSGSGTGELFF
NA	TRBV6-6	once	TRBJ2-5	TGTGCCAGCAGTCGACTAGGGGGCCTGTACCAAGAGACCCAGTACTTC	CASSRLGGLYQETQYF
NA	TRBV2	few	TRBJ1-1	TGTGCCAGCAGCCCGGGACACTTGAACACTGAAGCTTTCTTT	CASSPGHLNTEAFF
TRBD1	TRBV5-1	NA	TRBJ1-6	TGCGCCAGCAGCTTGAGGGGACAGGGACTTAATAATTCACCCCTCCACTTT	CASSLRGQGLNNSPLHF
TRBD2	TRBV25-1	NA	TRBJ2-7	TGTGCCAGCAGTGGATCTGGGAGGGACGAGCAGTACTTC	CASSGSGRDEQYF
TRBD1	TRBV7-9	NA	TRBJ2-1	TGTGCCAGCAGCTTATTTTGGACAGGGGAGGTCAATGAGCAGTTCTTC	CASSLFWTGEVNEQFF
NA	TRBV19	NA	TRBJ2-7	TGTGCCAGTAGTATCGACATAAACTCCTACGAGCAGTACTTC	CASSIDINSYEQYF
NA	TRBV11-2	NA	TRBJ2-5	TGTGCCAGCAGCCTCGTCAGGCCCAGGGTCCAAGAGACCCAGTACTTC	CASSLVRPRVQETQYF
TRBD1	TRBV6-6	NA	TRBJ1-5	TGTGCCAGCAGTTACCACCGGGACAGGGGGCATCAGCCCCAGCATTTT	CASSYHRDRGHQPQHF
TRBD1	TRBV4-1	NA	TRBJ2-7	TGCGCCAGCAGCTCGGGACAGGGACTCTCCTACGAGCAGTACTTC	CASSSGQGLSYEQYF
NA	TRBV19	NA	TRBJ1-5	TGTGCCAGTGCTGAACAGTTCAATCAGCCCCAGCATTTT	CASAEQFNQPQHF
TRBD2	TRBV9	NA	TRBJ2-7	TGTGCCAGCAGCGTAGGTTTGATAGCGGGAGAGCACTACGAGCAGTACTTC	CASSVGLIAGEHYEQYF
TRBD2	TRBV5-1	NA	TRBJ2-7	TGCGCCAGCAGCTTAACTAGCGGGCCTTCCTACGAGCAGTACTTC	CASSLTSGPSYEQYF
TRBD1	TRBV10-3	few	TRBJ1-6	TGTGCCATCACTTCGGGACAGGGGGCTGATTCACCCCTCCACTTT	CAITSGQGADSPLHF
NA	TRBV6-5	once	TRBJ2-7	TGTGCCAGCAGTCCCCTCCGGGGATCCCACGAGCAGTACTTC	CASSPLRGSHEQYF
TRBD1	TRBV6-6	once	TRBJ2-7	TGTGCCAGCAGTCAGGACAGGTACTACGAGCAGTACTTC	CASSQDRYYEQYF
NA	TRBV10-1	NA	TRBJ1-1	TGCGCCAGCAGTGTCCAGGGGAACACTGAAGCTTTCTTT	CASSVQGNTEAFF
TRBD2	TRBV29-1	few	TRBJ2-1	TGCAGCGTTGATGACGCGGGAGCAAAGAATGAGCAGTTCTTC	CSVDDAGAKNEQFF
TRBD2	TRBV28	NA	TRBJ2-3	TGTGCCAGCATCGGGACTAGCGGGAGGCAAAAGAGCACAGATACGCAGTATTTT	CASIGTSGRQKSTDTQYF
TRBD1	TRBV5-1	few	TRBJ1-1	TGCGCCAGCGGGACAGGGGGCTTTTCGGTAGCTTTCTTT	CASGTGGFSVAFF
TRBD2	TRBV18	NA	TRBJ2-5	TGTGCCAGCTCACCGCCCGTCATGGGACTAGCGGGAGAAAAAGAGACCCAGTACTTC	CASSPPVMGLAGEKETQYF
TRBD2	TRBV24-1	NA	TRBJ2-5	TGTGCCACCAGTGGCCCCGGGGGGGGTGAGACCCAGTACTTC	CATSGPGGGETQYF
NA	TRBV5-1	NA	TRBJ1-6	TGCGCCGGCAAAGGAAGGAGTTCACCCCTCCACTTT	CAGKGRSSPLHF
NA	TRBV29-1	NA	TRBJ1-1	TGCAGCGTTGAAGATTTAACGGGGTGGGGTGTGGTGAACACTGAAGCTTTCTTT	CSVEDLTGWGVVNTEAFF
TRBD2	TRBV28	NA	TRBJ2-7	TGTGCCAGCAGTTTCGGCCTAGCGGAACTCTCCTACGAGCAGTACTTC	CASSFGLAELSYEQYF
TRBD1	TRBV6-2/TRBV6-3	NA	TRBJ2-1	TGTGCCAGCAGTTACCAACCGGGACAGGGTTACAATGAGCAGTTCTTC	CASSYQPGQGYNEQFF
TRBD1	TRBV5-1	NA	TRBJ1-3	TGCGCCAGCAGCTCGGGACAGGGTGGTTGGTCTGGAAACACCATATATTTT	CASSSGQGGWSGNTIYF
NA	TRBV11-2	NA	TRBJ1-5	TGTGCCAGCAGCTTAGGCCGACAAGTCAATCAGCCCCAGCATTTT	CASSLGRQVNQPQHF
NA	TRBV9	NA	TRBJ1-2	TGTGCCAGCAAGGCAGGGAACTATGGCTACACCTTC	CASKAGNYGYTF
NA	TRBV5-1	NA	TRBJ2-7	TGCGCCAGCAGCTTAGGGACTTCCATAAACAACGAGCAGTACTTC	CASSLGTSINNEQYF
NA	TRBV11-2	NA	TRBJ2-2	TGTGCCAGCAGCTTAAACTCTAACACCGGGGAGCTGTTTTTT	CASSLNSNTGELFF
TRBD1	TRBV14	NA	TRBJ2-7	TGTGCCAGCAGCCAAGTGAGGGGGCTCGAGCAGTACTTC	CASSQVRGLEQYF
TRBD1	TRBV3-1/TRBV3-2	NA	TRBJ1-1	TGTGCCAGCAGCCAAACGACAGGGCCGGCTTTCTTT	CASSQTTGPAFF
TRBD2	TRBV3-1/TRBV3-2	NA	TRBJ2-5	TGTGCCAGCAGCCGTCCACTAGCGGGCTGGGGGGAGACCCAGTACTTC	CASSRPLAGWGETQYF
TRBD1	TRBV10-3	NA	TRBJ1-1	TGTGCCATCAGTGAGTCTCTGCAGGGGGTAGGCACTGAAGCTTTCTTT	CAISESLQGVGTEAFF
NA	TRBV6-5	NA	TRBJ1-1	TGTGCCTCGGGGGGGCTGACTGAAGCTTTCTTT	CASGGLTEAFF